This T cell receptor (beta chain) was recovered during a study of blood T cells in healthy people across ages. Regarding the study as a whole: No one knew whether donors had CMV, which possibly confounded expanded clonotype changes. Older individuals had lower TCR beta diversity per million T cells (the decline was roughly linear).

V lost 4 bases and J lost 2, with 6 bases in between. The CDR3 is made up of 14 amino acids. Germline V lookup: CDR1 SSHAT, CDR2 FNYEAQ (reference sequence). Notes on this clonotype: The antigen is not known.

The use of a sample-barcoded 5' primer and a J-beta primer mix characterized a second PCR of about 7 to 12 cycles. TCRdb independently ran MiXCR on the 5' RACE reads; one entry per CDR3 protein. This sample carries some 700,000 distinct CDR3 sequences, around 46% of them seen once, and the ten largest clones take 20%. The sequencing sample was made of blood. This clonotype was sampled from a woman in her sixties or seventies in good health. This chain uses TRBV7-7 with TRBJ2-6, with D perhaps matching TRBD2 (6 bases). The CDR3 reads CASSSSAGANVLTF. CDR3 nucleotide sequence: TGTGCCAGCAGCTCTAGCGCTGGGGCCAACGTCCTGACTTTC.